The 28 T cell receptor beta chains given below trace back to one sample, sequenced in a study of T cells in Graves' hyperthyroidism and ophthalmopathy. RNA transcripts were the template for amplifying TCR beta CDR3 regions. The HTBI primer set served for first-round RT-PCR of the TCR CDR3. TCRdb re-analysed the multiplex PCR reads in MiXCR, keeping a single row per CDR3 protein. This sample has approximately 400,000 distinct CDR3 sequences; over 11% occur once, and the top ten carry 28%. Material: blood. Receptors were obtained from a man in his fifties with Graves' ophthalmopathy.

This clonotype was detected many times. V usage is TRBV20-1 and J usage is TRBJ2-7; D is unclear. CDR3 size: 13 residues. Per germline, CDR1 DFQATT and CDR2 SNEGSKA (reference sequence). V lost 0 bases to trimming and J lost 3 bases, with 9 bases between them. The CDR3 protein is CSARDQSDYEQYF. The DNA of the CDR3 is TGCAGTGCTAGAGATCAAAGCGACTACGAGCAGTACTTC.

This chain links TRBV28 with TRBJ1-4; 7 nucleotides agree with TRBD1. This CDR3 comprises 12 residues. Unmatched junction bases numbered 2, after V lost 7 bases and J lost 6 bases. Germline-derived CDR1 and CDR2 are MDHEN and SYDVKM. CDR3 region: CASTDRDEKLFF. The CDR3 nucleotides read TGTGCCAGCACCGACAGGGATGAAAAACTGTTTTTT. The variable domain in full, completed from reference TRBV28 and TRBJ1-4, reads DVKVTQSSRYLVKRTGEKVFLECVQDMDHENMFWYRQDPGLGLRLIYFSYDVKMKEKGDIPEGYSVSREKKERFSLILESASTNQTSMYLCASTDRDEKLFFGSGTQLSVL.

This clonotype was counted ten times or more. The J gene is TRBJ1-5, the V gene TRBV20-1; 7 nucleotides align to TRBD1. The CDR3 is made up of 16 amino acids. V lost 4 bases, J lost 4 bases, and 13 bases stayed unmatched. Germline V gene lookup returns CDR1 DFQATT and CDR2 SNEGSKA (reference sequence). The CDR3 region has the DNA TGCAGTGCTATAAGAGTGGGGACAGATTCAAATCAGCCCCAGCATTTT. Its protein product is CSAIRVGTDSNQPQHF.

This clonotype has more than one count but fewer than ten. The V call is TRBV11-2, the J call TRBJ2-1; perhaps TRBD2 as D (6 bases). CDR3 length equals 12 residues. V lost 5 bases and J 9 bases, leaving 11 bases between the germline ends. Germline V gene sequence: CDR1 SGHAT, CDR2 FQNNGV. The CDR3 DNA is TGTGCCAGCAGCCTAGTAGCGGCTGAGCAGTTCTTC. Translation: CASSLVAAEQFF.

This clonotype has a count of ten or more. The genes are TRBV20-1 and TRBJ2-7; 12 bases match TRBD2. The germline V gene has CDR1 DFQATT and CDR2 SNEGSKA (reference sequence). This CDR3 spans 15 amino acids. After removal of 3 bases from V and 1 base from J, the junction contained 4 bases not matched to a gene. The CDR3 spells CSASGTSGSSYEQYF. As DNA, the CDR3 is TGCAGTGCTAGCGGGACTAGCGGGTCGTCCTACGAGCAGTACTTC.

The DNA of the CDR3 is TGTGCCAGCAGCCTCCGAGGCGGCTACACCTTC. Its translation is CASSLRGGYTF. The gene calls are TRBV2 and TRBJ1-2; D is unclear. The CDR3 length is 11 residues. The V gene lost 6 bases and the J gene lost 8 bases, with 10 bases spanning the gap. CDR1 and CDR2 (germline): SNHLY, FYNNEI.

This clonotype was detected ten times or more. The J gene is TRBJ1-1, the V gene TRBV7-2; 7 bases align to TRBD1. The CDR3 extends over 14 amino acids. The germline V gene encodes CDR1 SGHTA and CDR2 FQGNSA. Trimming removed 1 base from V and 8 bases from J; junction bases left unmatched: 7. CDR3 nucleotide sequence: TGTGCCAGCAGCTTAGGTTTAGGGGGCGGGGAAGCTTTCTTT. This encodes CASSLGLGGGEAFF.

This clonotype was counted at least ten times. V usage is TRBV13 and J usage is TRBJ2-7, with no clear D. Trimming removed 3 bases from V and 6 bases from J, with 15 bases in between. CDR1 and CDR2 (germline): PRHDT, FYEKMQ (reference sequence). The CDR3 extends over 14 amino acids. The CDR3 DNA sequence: TGTGCCAGCAGCTTCAAAGCAAGGGTCCCCGAGCAGTACTTC. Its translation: CASSFKARVPEQYF.

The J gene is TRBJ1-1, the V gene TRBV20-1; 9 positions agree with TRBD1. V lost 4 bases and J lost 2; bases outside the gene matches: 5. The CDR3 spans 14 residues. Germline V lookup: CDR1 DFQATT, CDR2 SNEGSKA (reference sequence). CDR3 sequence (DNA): TGCAGTGCTACGGACAGGGGTCGAAACACTGAAGCTTTCTTT. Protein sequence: CSATDRGRNTEAFF.

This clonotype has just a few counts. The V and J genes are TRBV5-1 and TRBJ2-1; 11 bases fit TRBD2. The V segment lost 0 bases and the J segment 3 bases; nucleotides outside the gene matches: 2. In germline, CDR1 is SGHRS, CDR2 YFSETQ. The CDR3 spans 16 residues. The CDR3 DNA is TGCGCCAGCAGCTTGGCCACTAGCGGGGGCTACAATGAGCAGTTCTTC. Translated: CASSLATSGGYNEQFF.

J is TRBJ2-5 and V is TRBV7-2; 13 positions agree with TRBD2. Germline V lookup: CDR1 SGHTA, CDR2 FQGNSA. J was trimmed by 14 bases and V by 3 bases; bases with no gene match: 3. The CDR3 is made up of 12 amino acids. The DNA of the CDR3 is TGTGCCAGCAGCTTCCGGACTAGCGGGAGTTACTTC. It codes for CASSFRTSGSYF.

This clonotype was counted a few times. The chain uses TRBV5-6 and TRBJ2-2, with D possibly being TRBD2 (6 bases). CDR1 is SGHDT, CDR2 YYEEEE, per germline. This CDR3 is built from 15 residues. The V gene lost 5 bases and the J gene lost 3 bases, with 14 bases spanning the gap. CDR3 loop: CASSTGGAYTGELFF. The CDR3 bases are TGTGCCAGCAGTACCGGAGGGGCCTACACCGGGGAGCTGTTTTTT.

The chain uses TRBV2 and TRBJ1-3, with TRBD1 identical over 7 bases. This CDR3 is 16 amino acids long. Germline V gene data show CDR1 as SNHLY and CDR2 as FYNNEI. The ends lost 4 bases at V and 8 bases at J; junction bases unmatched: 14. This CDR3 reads CASSAVEGAVGHTIYF. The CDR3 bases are TGTGCCAGCAGTGCCGTCGAGGGGGCGGTTGGTCACACCATATATTTT.

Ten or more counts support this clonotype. CDR3 sequence reads: CASIDLAGVAFGFPGELFF. The CDR3 nucleotides are TGCGCCAGCATCGACCTAGCGGGAGTTGCTTTCGGATTCCCCGGGGAGCTGTTTTTT. The V call is TRBV5-1, the J call TRBJ2-2; 10 positions agree with TRBD2. The V segment lost 6 bases and the J segment 6 bases; nucleotides outside the gene matches: 20. Germline CDR1 reads SGHRS; CDR2 reads YFSETQ. The CDR3 is 19 residues long.

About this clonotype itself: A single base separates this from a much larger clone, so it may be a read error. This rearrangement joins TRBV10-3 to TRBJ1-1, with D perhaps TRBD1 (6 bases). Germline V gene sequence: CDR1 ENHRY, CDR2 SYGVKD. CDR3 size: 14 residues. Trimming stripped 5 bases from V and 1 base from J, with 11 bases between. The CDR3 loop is CAISSGTPNTEAFF. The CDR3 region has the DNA TGTGCCATCAGTTCCGGGACACCGAACACTGAAGCTTTCTTT.

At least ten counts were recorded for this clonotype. The CDR3 region is CASRPPGVGGSYEQYF. As DNA, the CDR3 is TGTGCCAGCAGGCCTCCCGGGGTCGGCGGCTCCTACGAGCAGTACTTC. The chain couples TRBV2 to TRBJ2-7, with D possibly being TRBD2 (5 bases). The V gene lost 6 bases and the J gene lost 0 bases, with 18 bases spanning the gap. Per the germline V gene, CDR1 is SNHLY and CDR2 is FYNNEI. This CDR3 is built from 16 residues.

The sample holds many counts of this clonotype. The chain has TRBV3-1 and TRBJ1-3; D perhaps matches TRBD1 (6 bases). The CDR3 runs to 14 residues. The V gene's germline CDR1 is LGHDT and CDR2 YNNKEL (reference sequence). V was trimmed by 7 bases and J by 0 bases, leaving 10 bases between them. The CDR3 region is CASTKDSSGNTIYF. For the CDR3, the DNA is TGTGCCAGCACAAAGGACAGCTCTGGAAACACCATATATTTT.

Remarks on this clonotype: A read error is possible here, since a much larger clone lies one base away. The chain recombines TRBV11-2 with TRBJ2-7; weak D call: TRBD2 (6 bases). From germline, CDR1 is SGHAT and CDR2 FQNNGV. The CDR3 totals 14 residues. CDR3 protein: CARSFPGLPYEQYF. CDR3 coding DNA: TGTGCCCGCAGTTTCCCGGGACTGCCCTACGAGCAGTACTTC.

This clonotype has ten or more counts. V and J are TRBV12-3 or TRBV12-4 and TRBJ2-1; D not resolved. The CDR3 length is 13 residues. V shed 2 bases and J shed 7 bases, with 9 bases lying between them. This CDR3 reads CASSLLGVNEQFF. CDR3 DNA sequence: TGTGCCAGCAGTTTATTGGGTGTTAATGAGCAGTTCTTC.

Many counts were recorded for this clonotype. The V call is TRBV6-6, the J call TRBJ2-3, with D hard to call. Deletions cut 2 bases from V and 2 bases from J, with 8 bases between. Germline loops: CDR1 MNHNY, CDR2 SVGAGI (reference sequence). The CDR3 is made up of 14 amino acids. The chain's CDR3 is CASSYVQPTDTQYF. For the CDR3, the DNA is TGTGCCAGCAGTTACGTACAGCCCACAGATACGCAGTATTTT.

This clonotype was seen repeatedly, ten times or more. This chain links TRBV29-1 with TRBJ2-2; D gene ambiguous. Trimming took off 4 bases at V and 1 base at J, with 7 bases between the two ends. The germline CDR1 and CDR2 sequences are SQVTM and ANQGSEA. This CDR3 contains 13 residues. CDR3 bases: TGCAGCGTTGTACAGCTGAACACCGGGGAGCTGTTTTTT. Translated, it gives CSVVQLNTGELFF.

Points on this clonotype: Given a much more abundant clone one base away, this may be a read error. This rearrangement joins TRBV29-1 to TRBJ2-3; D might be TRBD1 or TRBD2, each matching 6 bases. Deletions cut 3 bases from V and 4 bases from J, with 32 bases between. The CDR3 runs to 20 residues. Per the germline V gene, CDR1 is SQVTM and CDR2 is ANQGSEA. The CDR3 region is CSVEGSGAVVSRERPDTQYF. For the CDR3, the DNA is TGCAGCGTTGAGGGTTCGGGGGCCGTTGTCTCCCGGGAGCGGCCAGATACGCAGTATTTT.

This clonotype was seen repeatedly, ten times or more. CDR3: CASSLASFGEKITDTQYF. As DNA, the CDR3 is TGTGCCAGCAGCCTAGCTTCATTCGGCGAAAAAATCACAGATACGCAGTATTTT. The chain recombines TRBV7-3 with TRBJ2-3, with D maybe TRBD2 (5 bases). The CDR3 sequence is 18 residues long. The ends were cut back, 5 bases at V and 2 bases at J, with 23 bases in the middle. Germline lookup yields CDR1 SGHTA and CDR2 FQGTGA.

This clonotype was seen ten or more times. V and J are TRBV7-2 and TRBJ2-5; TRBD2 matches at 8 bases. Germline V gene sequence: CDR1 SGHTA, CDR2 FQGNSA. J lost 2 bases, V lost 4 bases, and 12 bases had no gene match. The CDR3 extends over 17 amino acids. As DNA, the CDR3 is TGTGCCAGCAGCTCTCCTTTTGCGGGAGGACGACAAGAGACCCAGTACTTC. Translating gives CASSSPFAGGRQETQYF.

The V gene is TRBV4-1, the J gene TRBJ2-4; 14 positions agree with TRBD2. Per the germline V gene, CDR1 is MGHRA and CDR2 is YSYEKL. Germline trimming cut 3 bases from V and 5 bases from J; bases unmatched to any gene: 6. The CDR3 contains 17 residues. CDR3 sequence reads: CASSQRTSGRKENIQYF. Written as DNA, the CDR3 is TGCGCCAGCAGCCAGCGGACTAGCGGGAGGAAGGAAAACATTCAGTACTTC.

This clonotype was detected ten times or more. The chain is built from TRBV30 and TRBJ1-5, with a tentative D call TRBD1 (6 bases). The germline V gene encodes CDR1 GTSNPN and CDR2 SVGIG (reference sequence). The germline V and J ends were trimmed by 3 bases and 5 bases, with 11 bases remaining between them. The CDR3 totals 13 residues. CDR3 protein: CAWSRGRDQPQHF. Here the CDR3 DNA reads TGTGCCTGGAGCAGGGGTCGGGATCAGCCCCAGCATTTT.

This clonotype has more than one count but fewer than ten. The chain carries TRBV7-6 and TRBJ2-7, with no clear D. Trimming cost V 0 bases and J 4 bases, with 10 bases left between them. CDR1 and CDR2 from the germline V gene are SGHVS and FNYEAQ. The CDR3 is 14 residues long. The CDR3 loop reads CASSLAGSGYEQYF. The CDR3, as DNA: TGTGCCAGCAGCTTAGCCGGCTCTGGGTACGAGCAGTACTTC.

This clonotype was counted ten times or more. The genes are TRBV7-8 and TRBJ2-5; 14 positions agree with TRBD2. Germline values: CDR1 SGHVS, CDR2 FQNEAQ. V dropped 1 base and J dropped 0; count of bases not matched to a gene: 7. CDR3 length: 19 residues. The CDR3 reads CASSLGRTSGRNNQETQYF. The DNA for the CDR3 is TGTGCCAGCAGCTTAGGCAGGACTAGCGGGAGGAATAACCAAGAGACCCAGTACTTC.